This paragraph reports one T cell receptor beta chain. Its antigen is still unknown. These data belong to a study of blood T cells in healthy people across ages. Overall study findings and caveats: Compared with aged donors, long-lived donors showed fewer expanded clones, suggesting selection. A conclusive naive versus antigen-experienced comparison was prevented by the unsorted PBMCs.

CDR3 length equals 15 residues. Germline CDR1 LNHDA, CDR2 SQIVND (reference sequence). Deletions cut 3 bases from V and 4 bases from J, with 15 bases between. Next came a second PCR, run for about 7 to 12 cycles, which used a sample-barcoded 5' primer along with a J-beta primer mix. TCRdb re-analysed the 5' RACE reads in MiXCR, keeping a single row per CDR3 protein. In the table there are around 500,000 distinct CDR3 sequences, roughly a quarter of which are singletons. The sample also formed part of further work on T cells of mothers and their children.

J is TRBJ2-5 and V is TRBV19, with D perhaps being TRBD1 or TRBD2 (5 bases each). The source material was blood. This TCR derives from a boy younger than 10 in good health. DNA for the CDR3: TGTGCCAGTAGTATCTCCGCCGGGACGTTAGAGACCCAGTACTTC. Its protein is CASSISAGTLETQYF.